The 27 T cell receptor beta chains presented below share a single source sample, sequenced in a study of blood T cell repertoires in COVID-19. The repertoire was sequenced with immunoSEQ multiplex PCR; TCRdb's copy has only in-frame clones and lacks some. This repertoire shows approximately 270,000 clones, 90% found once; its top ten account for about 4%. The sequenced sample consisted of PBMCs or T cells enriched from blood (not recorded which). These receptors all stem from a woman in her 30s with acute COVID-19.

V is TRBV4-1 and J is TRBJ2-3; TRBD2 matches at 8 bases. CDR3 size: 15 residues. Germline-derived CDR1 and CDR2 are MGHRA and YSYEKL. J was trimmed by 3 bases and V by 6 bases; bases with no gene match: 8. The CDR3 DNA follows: TGCGCCAGCAGTCCTGGGGGACTAGAAACAGATACGCAGTATTTT. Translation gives CASSPGGLETDTQYF.

CDR3 sequence (DNA): TGTGCCAGCAGCTCGGACGGGACTAGCGGCACAGATACGCAGTATTTT. It is translated as CASSSDGTSGTDTQYF. V usage is TRBV7-3 and J usage is TRBJ2-3; 10 nucleotides match TRBD2. CDR1 is SGHTA, CDR2 FQGTGA, per germline. This CDR3 region has 16 residues. V lost 4 bases to trimming and J lost 1 base; unmatched junction nucleotides: 5.

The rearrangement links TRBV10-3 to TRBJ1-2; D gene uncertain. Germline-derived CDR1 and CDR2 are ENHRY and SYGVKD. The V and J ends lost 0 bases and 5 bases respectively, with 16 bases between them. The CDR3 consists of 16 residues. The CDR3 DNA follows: TGTGCCATCAGTGAGTCGCCCGGGGATTTGGGGTATGGCTACACCTTC. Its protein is CAISESPGDLGYGYTF.

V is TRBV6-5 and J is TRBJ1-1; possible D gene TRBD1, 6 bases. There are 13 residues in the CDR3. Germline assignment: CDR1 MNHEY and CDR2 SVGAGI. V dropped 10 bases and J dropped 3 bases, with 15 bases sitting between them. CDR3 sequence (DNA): TGTGCCACCAGCGGGGGGGCGTACACTGAAGCTTTCTTT. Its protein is CATSGGAYTEAFF.

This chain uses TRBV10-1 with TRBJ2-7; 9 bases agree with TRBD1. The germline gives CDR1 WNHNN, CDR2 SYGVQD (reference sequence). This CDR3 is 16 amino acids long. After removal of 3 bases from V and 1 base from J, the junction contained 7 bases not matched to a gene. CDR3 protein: CASSELPGTGSYEQYF. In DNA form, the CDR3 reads TGCGCCAGCAGTGAATTACCCGGGACAGGGTCCTACGAGCAGTACTTC.

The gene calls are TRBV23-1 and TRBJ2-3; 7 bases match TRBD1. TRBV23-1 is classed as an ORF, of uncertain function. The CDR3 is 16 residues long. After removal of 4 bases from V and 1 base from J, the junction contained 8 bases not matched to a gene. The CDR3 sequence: CASSPPTDRGTDTQYF. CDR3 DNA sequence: TGCGCCAGCAGTCCCCCAACCGACAGGGGCACAGATACGCAGTATTTT.

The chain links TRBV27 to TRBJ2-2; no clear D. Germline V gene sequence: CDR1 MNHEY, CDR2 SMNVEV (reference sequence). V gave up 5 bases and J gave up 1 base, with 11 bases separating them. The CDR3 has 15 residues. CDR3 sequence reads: CASSALPGNTGELFF. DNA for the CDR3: TGTGCCAGCAGTGCCCTCCCGGGGAACACCGGGGAGCTGTTTTTT.

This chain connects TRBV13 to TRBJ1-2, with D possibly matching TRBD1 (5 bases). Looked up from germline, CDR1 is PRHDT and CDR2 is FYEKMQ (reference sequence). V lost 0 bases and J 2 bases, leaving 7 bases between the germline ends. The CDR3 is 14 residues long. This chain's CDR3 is CASSLGQGNYGYTF. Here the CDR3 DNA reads TGTGCCAGCAGCTTAGGGCAGGGAAACTATGGCTACACCTTC. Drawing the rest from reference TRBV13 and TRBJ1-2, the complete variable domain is AAGVIQSPRHLIKEKRETATLKCYPIPRHDTVYWYQQGPGQDPQFLISFYEKMQSDKGSIPDRFSAQQFSDYHSELNMSSLELGDSALYFCASSLGQGNYGYTFGSGTRLTVV.

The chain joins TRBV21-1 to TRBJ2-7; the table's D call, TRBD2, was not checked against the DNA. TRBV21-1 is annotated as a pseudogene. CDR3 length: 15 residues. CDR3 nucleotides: TGTGCCAGCAGCAAAGTTCGCGGGAGGGCCTACGAGCAGTACTTC. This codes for CASSKVRGRAYEQYF.

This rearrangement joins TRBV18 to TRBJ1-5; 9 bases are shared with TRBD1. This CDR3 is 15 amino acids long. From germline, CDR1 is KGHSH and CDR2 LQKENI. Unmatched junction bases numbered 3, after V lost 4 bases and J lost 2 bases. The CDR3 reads CASSQGQGGNQPQHF. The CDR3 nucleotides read TGTGCCAGCTCACAGGGACAGGGTGGCAATCAGCCCCAGCATTTT.

CDR3 nucleotide sequence: TGTGCCAGCAGTTTCCGGGACAGGGGGCTAGGTGAGCAGTTCTTC. This gives the protein CASSFRDRGLGEQFF. J is TRBJ2-1 and V is TRBV27; TRBD1 agrees at 12 bases. V shed 3 bases and J 9 bases; nucleotides not matched to a gene: 6. Germline CDR1 is MNHEY and CDR2 is SMNVEV (reference sequence). The CDR3 is 15 residues long.

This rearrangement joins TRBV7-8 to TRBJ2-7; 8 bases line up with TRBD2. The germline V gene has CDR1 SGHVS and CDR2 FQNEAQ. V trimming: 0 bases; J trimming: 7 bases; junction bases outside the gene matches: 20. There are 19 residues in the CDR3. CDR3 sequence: CASSLAVLGREGLRGEQYF. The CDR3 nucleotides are TGTGCCAGCAGCTTAGCGGTTTTGGGTCGGGAGGGCCTACGGGGGGAGCAGTACTTC.

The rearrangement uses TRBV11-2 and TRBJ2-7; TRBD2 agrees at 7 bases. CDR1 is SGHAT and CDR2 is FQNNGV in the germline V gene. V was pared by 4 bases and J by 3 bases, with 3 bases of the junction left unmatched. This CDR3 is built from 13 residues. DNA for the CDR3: TGTGCCAGCAGCTGGGGGGGGGTCTACGAGCAGTACTTC. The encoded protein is CASSWGGVYEQYF.

CDR3 DNA: TGTGCCAGCAGCTTGGTGGGCGGGGGCACAGATACGCAGTATTTT. It encodes CASSLVGGGTDTQYF. The rearrangement joins TRBV6-5 to TRBJ2-3; tentatively, D is TRBD2 (6 bases). Germline CDR1 and CDR2: MNHEY and SVGAGI. CDR3 length: 15 amino acids. With 6 bases removed from V and 1 base from J, the gap between germline ends came to 14 bases.

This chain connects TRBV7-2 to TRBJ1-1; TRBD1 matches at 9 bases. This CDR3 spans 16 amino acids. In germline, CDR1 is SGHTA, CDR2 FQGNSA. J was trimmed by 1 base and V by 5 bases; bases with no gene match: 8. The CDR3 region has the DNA TGTGCCAGCAGCCGGACAGGGGTCGCGTCGAACACTGAAGCTTTCTTT. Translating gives CASSRTGVASNTEAFF.

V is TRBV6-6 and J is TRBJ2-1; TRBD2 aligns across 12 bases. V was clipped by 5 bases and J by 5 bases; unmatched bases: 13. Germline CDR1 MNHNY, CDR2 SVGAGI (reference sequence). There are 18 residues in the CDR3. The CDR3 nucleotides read TGTGCCAGCAGTCCCTCTGCCCGAACTAGCGGGAGGAACAATGAGCAGTTCTTC. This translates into CASSPSARTSGRNNEQFF.

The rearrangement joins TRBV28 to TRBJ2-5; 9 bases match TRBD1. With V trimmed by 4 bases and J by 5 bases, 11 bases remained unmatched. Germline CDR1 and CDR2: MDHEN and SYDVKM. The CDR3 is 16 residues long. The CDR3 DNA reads TGTGCCAGCAGTTCGTCACCGGGACAGGGAGGGGAGACCCAGTACTTC. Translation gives CASSSSPGQGGETQYF.

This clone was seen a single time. The CDR3 DNA reads TGTGCCAGCAGCCAAGGCTGGGACAGGGAGTACGAGCAGTACTTC. Amino acids: CASSQGWDREYEQYF. This chain joins TRBV3-1 (or the pseudogene TRBV3-2) and TRBJ2-7; 9 bases fit TRBD1. The germline V gene has CDR1 LGHDT and CDR2 YNNKEL (reference sequence). CDR3 length: 15 amino acids. V was pared by 1 base and J by 4 bases, with 5 bases of the junction left unmatched.

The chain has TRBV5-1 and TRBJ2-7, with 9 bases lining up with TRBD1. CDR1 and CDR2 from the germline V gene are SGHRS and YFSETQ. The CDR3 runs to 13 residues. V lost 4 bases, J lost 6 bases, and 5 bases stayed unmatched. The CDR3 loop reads CASSLDRGFEQYF. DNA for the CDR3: TGCGCCAGCAGCCTGGACAGGGGTTTCGAGCAGTACTTC. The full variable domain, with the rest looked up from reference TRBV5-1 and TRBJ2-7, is KAGVTQTPRYLIKTRGQQVTLSCSPISGHRSVSWYQQTPGQGLQFLFEYFSETQRNKGNFPGRFSGRQFSNSRSEMNVSTLELGDSALYLCASSLDRGFEQYFGPGTRLTVT.

The CDR3 bases are TGTGCCAGCAGTTACGACTATAGCAATCAGCCCCAGCATTTT. Translated: CASSYDYSNQPQHF. The J gene is TRBJ1-5, the V gene TRBV6-5; D uncertain. The length of the CDR3 is 14 residues. Trimming took off 2 bases at V and 0 bases at J, with 5 bases between the two ends. The germline V gene encodes CDR1 MNHEY and CDR2 SVGAGI.

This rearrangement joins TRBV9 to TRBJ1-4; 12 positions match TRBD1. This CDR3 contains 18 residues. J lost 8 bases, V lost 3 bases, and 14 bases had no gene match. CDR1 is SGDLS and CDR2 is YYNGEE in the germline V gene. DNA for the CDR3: TGTGCCAGCAGCGAGGGAACCGGGACAGGGGGCTTAGGAGAAAAACTGTTTTTT. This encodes CASSEGTGTGGLGEKLFF.

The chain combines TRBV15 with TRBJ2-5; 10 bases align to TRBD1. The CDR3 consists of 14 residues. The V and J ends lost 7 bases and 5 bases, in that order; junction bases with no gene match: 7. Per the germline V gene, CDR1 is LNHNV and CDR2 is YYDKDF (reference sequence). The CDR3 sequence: CATKLDRGPETQYF. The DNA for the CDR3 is TGTGCCACCAAACTAGACAGGGGGCCGGAGACCCAGTACTTC.

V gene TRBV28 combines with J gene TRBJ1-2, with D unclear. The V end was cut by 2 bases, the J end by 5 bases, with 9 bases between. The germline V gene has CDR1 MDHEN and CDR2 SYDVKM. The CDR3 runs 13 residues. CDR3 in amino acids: CASSLRANYGYTF. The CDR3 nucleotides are TGTGCCAGCAGTTTACGAGCCAATTATGGCTACACCTTC.

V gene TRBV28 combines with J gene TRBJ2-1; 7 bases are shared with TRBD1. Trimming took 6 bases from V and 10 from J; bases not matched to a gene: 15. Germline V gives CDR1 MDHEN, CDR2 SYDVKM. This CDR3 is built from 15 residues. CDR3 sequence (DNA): TGTGCCAGCAGGACCGGGACAGCCCTTTCTGAGGAGCAGTTCTTC. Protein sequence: CASRTGTALSEEQFF.

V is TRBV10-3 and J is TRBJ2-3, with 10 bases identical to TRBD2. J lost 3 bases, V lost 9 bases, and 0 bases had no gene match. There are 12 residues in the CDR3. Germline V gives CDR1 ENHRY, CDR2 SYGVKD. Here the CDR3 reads CAIAGGTDTQYF. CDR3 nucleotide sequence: TGTGCCATAGCGGGAGGGACAGATACGCAGTATTTT.

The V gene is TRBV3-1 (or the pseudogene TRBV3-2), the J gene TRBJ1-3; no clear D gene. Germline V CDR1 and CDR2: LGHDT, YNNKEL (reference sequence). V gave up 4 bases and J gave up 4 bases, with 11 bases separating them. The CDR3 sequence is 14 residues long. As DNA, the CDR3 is TGTGCCAGCAGCCGTCCGGGGAGAGGAAACACCATATATTTT. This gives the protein CASSRPGRGNTIYF.

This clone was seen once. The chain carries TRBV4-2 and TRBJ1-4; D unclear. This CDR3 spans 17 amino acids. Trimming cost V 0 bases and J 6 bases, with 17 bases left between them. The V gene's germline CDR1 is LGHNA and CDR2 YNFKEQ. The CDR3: CASSQELRAGGDEKLFF. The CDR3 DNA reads TGTGCCAGCAGCCAAGAACTCCGGGCAGGCGGGGATGAAAAACTGTTTTTT.